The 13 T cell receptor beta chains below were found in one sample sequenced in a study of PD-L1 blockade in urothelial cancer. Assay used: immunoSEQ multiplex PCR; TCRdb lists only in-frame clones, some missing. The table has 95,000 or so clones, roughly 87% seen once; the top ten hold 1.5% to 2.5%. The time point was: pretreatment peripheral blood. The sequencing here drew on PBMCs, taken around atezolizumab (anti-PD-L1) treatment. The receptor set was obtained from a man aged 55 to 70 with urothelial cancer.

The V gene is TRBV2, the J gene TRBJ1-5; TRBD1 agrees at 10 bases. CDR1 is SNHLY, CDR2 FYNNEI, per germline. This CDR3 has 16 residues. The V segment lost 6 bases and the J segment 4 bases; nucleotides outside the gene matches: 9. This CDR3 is CASRTLAGQGNQPQHF. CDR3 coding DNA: TGTGCCAGCAGGACCCTAGCGGGACAGGGGAATCAGCCCCAGCATTTT.

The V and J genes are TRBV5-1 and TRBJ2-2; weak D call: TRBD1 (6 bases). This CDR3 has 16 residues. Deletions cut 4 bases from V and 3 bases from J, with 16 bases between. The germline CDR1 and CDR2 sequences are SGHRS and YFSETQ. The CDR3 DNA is TGCGCCAGCAGCCACCGGACAGCACCCGACACCGGGGAGCTGTTTTTT. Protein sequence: CASSHRTAPDTGELFF.

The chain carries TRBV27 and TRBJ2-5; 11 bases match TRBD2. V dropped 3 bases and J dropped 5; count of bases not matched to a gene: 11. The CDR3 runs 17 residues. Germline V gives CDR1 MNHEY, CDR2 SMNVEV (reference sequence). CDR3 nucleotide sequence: TGTGCCAGCAGTTTTAGGGTTAGCGGGGGGGCTACGGAGACCCAGTACTTC. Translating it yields CASSFRVSGGATETQYF.

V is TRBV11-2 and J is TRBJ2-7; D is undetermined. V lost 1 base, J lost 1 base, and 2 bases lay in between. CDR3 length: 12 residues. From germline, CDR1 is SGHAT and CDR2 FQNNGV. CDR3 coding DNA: TGTGCCAGCAGCTTAGCATCCTACGAGCAGTACTTC. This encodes CASSLASYEQYF.

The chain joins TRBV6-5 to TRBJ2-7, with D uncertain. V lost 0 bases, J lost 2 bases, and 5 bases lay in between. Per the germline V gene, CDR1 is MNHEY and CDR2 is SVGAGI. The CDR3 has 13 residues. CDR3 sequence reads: CASSYSRAYEQYF. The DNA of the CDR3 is TGTGCCAGCAGTTACTCACGGGCCTACGAGCAGTACTTC.

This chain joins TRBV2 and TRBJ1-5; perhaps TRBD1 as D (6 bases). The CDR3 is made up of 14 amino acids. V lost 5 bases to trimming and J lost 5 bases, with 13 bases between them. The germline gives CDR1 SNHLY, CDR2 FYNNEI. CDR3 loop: CASSIGGVDQPQHF. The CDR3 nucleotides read TGTGCCAGCAGTATAGGGGGAGTTGATCAGCCCCAGCATTTT. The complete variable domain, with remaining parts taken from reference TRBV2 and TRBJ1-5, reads EPEVTQTPSHQVTQMGQEVILRCVPISNHLYFYWYRQILGQKVEFLVSFYNNEISEKSEIFDDQFSVERPDGSNFTLKIRSTKLEDSAMYFCASSIGGVDQPQHFGDGTRLSIL.

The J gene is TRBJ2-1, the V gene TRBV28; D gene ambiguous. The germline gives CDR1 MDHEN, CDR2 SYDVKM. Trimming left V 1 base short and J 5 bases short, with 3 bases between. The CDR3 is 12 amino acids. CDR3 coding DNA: TGTGCCAGCAGTTTATCGGACAATGAGCAGTTCTTC. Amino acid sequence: CASSLSDNEQFF. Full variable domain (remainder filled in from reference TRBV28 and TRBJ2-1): DVKVTQSSRYLVKRTGEKVFLECVQDMDHENMFWYRQDPGLGLRLIYFSYDVKMKEKGDIPEGYSVSREKKERFSLILESASTNQTSMYLCASSLSDNEQFFGPGTRLTVL.

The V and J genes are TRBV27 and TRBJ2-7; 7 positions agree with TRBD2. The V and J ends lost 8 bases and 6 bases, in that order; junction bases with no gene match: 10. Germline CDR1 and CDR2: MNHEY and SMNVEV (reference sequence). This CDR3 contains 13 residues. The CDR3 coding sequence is TGTGCCAGCCGATTGGGGGGGGTCGGCGAGCAGTACTTC. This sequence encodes CASRLGGVGEQYF.

CDR3 DNA sequence: TGTGCCAGCAGCTCGAGCACAGATACGCAGTATTTT. It encodes CASSSSTDTQYF. The chain combines TRBV7-2 with TRBJ2-3; D remains unclear. This CDR3 has 12 amino acids. V gave up 4 bases and J gave up 0 bases, with 2 bases separating them. The V gene's germline CDR1 is SGHTA and CDR2 FQGNSA.

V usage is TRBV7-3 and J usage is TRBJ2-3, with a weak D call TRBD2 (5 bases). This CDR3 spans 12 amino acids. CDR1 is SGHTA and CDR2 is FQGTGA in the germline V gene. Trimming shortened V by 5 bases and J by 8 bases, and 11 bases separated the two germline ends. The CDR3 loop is CASSPREGTQYF. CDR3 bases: TGTGCCAGCAGCCCCCGGGAAGGTACGCAGTATTTT.

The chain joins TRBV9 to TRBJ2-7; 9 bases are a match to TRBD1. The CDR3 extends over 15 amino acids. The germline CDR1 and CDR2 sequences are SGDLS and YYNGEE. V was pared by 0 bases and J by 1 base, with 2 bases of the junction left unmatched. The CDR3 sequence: CASSVGGQGSYEQYF. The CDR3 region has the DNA TGTGCCAGCAGCGTAGGGGGACAGGGATCCTACGAGCAGTACTTC.

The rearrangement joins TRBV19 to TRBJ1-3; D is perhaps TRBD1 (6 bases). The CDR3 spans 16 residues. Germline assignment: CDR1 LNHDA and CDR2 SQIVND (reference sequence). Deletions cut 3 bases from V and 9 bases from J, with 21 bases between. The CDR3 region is CASSIGNAGAGSTIYF. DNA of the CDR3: TGTGCCAGTAGTATCGGGAATGCGGGGGCCGGGAGCACCATATATTTT.

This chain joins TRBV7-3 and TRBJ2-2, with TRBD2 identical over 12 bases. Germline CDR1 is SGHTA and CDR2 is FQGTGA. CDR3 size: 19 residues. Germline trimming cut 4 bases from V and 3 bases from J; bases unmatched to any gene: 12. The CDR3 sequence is CASSSSGRVGIGDTGELFF. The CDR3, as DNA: TGTGCCAGCAGCTCTAGCGGGAGGGTGGGTATCGGTGACACCGGGGAGCTGTTTTTT.